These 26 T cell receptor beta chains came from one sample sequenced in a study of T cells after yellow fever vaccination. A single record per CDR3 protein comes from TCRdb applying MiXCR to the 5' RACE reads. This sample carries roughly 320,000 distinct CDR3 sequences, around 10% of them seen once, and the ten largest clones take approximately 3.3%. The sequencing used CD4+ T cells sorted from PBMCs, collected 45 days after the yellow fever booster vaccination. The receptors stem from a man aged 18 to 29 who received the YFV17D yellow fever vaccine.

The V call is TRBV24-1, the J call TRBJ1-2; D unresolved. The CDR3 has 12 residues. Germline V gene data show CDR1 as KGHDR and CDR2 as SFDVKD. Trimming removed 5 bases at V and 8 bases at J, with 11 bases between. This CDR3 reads CATSGDVTGYTF. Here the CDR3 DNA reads TGTGCCACCAGTGGAGACGTAACGGGCTACACCTTC.

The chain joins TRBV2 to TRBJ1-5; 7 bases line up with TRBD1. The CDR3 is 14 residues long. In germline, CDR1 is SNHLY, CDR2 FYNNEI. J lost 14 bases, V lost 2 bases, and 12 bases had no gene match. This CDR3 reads CASSENGQAGSEHF. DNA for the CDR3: TGTGCCAGCAGTGAAAATGGACAGGCAGGGTCGGAGCATTTT.

CDR3: CASSGRMNTEAFF. DNA of the CDR3: TGTGCCAGCAGTGGGAGGATGAACACTGAAGCTTTCTTT. The chain uses TRBV6-1 and TRBJ1-1; D remains ambiguous. Germline V gene sequence: CDR1 MNHNS, CDR2 SASEGT. V was pared by 4 bases and J by 0 bases, with 6 bases between. The length of the CDR3 is 13 residues.

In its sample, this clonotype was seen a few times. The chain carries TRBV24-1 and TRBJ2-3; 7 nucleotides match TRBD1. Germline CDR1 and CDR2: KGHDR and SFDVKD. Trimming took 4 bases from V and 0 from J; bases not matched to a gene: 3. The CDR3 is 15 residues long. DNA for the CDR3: TGTGCCACCAGTGACCCCAGGGGGAGCACAGATACGCAGTATTTT. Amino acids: CATSDPRGSTDTQYF.

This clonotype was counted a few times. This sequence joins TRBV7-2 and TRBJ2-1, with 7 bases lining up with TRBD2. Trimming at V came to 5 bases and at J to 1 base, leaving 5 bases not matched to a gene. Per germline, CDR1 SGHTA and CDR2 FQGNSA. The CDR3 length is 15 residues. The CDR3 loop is CASSDWGGSYNEQFF. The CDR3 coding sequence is TGTGCCAGCAGCGATTGGGGGGGGTCCTACAATGAGCAGTTCTTC. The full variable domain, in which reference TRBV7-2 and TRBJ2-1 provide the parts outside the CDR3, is GAGVSQSPSNKVTEKGKDVELRCDPISGHTALYWYRQSLGQGLEFLIYFQGNSAPDKSGLPSDRFSAERTGGSVSTLTIQRTQQEDSAVYLCASSDWGGSYNEQFFGPGTRLTVL.

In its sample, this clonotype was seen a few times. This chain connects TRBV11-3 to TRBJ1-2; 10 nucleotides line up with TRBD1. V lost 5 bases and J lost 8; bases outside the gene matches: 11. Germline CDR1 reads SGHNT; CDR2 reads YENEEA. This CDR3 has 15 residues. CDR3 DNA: TGTGCCAGCAGCCCGGGGACAGGGGAAAAGGGAGGCTACACCTTC. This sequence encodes CASSPGTGEKGGYTF.

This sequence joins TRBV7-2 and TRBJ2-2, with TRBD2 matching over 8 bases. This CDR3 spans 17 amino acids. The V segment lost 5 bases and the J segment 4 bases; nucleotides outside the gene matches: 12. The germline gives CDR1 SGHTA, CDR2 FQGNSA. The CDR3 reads CASSPSPRAGATGELFF. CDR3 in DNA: TGTGCCAGCAGCCCGTCCCCAAGAGCGGGGGCCACCGGGGAGCTGTTTTTT.

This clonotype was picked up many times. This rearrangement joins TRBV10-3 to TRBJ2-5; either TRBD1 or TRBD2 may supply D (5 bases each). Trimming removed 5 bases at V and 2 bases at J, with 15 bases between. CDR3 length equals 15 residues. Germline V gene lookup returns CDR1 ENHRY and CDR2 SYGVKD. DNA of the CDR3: TGTGCCATCAGTACCGCGAGGGCAGGGCAAGAGACCCAGTACTTC. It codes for CAISTARAGQETQYF.

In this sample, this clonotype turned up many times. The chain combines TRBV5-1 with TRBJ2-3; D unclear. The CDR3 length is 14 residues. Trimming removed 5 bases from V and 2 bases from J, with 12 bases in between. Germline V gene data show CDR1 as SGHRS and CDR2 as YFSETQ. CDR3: CASSEGEVTDTQYF. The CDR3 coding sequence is TGCGCCAGCAGTGAAGGAGAAGTCACAGATACGCAGTATTTT. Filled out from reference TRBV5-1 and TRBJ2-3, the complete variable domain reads KAGVTQTPRYLIKTRGQQVTLSCSPISGHRSVSWYQQTPGQGLQFLFEYFSETQRNKGNFPGRFSGRQFSNSRSEMNVSTLELGDSALYLCASSEGEVTDTQYFGPGTRLTVL.

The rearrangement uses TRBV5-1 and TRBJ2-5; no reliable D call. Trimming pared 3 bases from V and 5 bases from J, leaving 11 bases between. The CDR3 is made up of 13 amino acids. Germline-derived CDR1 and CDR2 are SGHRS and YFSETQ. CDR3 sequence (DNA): TGCGCCAGCAGCTCGGATGGGGTTGAGACCCAGTACTTC. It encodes CASSSDGVETQYF.

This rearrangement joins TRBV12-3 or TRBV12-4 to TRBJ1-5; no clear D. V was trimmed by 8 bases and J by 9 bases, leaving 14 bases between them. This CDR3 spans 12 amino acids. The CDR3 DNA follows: TGTGCCAGCTCCGATGCCCGTTCGCCCCAGCATTTT. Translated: CASSDARSPQHF.

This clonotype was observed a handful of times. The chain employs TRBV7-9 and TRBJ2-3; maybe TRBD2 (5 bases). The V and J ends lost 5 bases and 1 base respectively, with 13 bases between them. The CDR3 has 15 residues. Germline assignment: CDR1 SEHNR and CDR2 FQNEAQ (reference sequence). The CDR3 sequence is CASSKHLRGTDTQYF. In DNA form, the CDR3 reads TGTGCCAGCAGCAAACACCTGCGGGGCACAGATACGCAGTATTTT.

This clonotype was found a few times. The CDR3 DNA reads as TGTGCCAGCAGGGCCAGGGAAAGGGACATTCAGTACTTC. It encodes CASRARERDIQYF. This chain connects TRBV4-2 to TRBJ2-4, with TRBD1 as a possible D gene (5 bases). Per the germline V gene, CDR1 is LGHNA and CDR2 is YNFKEQ. This CDR3 spans 13 amino acids. Trimming cost V 6 bases and J 8 bases, with 14 bases left between them.

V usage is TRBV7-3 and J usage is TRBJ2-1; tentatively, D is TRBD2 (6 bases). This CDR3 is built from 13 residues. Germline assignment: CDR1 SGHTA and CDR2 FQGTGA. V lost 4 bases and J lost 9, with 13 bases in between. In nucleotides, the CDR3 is TGTGCCAGCAGCTCTGTCGTGGAGGGTGAGCAGTTCTTC. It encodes CASSSVVEGEQFF.

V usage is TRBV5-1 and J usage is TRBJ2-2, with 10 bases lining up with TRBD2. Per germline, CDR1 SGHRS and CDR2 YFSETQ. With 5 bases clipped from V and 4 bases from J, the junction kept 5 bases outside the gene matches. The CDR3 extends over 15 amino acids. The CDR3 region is CASSTSGVATGELFF. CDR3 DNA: TGCGCCAGCAGTACTAGCGGGGTAGCCACCGGGGAGCTGTTTTTT.

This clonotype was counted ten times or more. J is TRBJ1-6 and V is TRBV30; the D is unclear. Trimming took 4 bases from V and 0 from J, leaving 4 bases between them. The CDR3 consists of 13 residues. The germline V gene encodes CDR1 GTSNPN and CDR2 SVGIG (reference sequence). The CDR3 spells CAWTNSYNSPLHF. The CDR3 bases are TGTGCCTGGACAAACTCCTATAATTCACCCCTCCACTTT.

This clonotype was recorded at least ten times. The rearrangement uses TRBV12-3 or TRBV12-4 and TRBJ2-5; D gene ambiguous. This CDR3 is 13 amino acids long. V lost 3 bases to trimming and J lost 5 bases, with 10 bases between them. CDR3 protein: CASSFGQRETQYF. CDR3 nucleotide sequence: TGTGCCAGCAGTTTCGGGCAGAGGGAGACCCAGTACTTC.

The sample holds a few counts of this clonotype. The CDR3, as DNA: TGTGCCAGCAGTTTAGCCCCGGGACAGGGGTACCACGAGCAGTACTTC. Its protein is CASSLAPGQGYHEQYF. This chain joins TRBV12-3 or TRBV12-4 and TRBJ2-7; 10 bases align to TRBD1. The junction had 7 bases not matched to a gene; V was cut back by 0 bases and J by 5 bases. There are 16 residues in the CDR3.

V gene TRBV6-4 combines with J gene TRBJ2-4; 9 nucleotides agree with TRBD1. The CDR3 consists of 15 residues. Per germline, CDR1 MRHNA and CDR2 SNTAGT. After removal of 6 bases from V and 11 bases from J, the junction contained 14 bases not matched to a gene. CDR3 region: CASRGTGTGRVVQYF. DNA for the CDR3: TGTGCCAGCAGGGGAACCGGGACAGGGCGAGTCGTTCAGTACTTC.

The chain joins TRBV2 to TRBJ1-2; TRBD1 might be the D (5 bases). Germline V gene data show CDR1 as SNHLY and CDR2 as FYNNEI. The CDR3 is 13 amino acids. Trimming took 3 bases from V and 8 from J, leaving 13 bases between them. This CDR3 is CASSEGVTRGYTF. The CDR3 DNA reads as TGTGCCAGCAGTGAGGGGGTTACGAGGGGCTACACCTTC.

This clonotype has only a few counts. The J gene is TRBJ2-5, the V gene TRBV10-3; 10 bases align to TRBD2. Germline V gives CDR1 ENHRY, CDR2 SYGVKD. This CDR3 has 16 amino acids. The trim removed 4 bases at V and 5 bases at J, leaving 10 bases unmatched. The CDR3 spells CAISVGLAGVAETQYF. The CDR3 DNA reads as TGTGCCATCAGTGTTGGGCTAGCGGGGGTAGCGGAGACCCAGTACTTC.

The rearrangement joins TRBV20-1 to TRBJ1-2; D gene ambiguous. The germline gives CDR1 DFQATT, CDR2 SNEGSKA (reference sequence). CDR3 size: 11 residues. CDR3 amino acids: CASGEMYGYTF. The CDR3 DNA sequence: TGCGCCTCCGGGGAGATGTATGGCTACACCTTC.

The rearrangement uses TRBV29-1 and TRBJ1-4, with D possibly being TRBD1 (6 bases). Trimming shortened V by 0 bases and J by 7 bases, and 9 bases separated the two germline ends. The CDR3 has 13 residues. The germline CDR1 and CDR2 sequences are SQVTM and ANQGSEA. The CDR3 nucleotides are TGCAGCGTTGAAGACAGGGGTATTGAAAAACTGTTTTTT. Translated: CSVEDRGIEKLFF.

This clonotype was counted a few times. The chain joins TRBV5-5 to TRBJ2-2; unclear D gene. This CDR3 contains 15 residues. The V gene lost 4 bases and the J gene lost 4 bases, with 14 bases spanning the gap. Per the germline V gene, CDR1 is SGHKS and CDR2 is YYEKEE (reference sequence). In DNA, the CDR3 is TGTGCCAGCAGCCTGAGTCCATTGTCCACCGGGGAGCTGTTTTTT. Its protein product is CASSLSPLSTGELFF.

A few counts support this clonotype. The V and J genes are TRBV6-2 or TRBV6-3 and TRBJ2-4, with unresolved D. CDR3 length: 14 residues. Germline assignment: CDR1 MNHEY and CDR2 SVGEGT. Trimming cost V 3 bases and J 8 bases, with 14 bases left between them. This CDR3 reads CASSYRALLDIQYF. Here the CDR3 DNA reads TGTGCCAGCAGTTATCGGGCTCTCCTGGACATTCAGTACTTC.

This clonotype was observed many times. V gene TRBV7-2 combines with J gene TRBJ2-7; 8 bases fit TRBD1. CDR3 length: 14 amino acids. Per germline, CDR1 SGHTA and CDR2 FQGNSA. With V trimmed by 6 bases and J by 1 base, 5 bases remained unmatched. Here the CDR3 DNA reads TGTGCCAGCAGGCGGGACAGGTTTTCCTACGAGCAGTACTTC. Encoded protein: CASRRDRFSYEQYF.